One sample yielded the 14 T cell receptor beta chains listed below, sequenced in a study of shared clonotypes between healthy human individuals. Some clones are missing from TCRdb's copy, which holds only in-frame ones; the method was immunoSEQ multiplex PCR. This table holds some 510,000 clones, approximately 79% found once. Sequenced input: PBMCs. These receptor sequences come from a woman aged 35 to 49 in good health. Some clones in this sample may be carry-over from other donors' samples.

This chain uses TRBV10-3 with TRBJ2-1; TRBD2 matches at 13 bases. The V and J ends lost 7 bases and 0 bases, in that order; junction bases with no gene match: 3. The germline V gene has CDR1 ENHRY and CDR2 SYGVKD. The CDR3 runs to 16 residues. The CDR3 nucleotides read TGTGCCATCACCTGGACTAGCGGGAGCTCCTACAATGAGCAGTTCTTC. Its translation is CAITWTSGSSYNEQFF.

J is TRBJ2-3 and V is TRBV6-1; TRBD2 matches 10 bases. Trimming took 6 bases from V and 2 from J; bases not matched to a gene: 5. The CDR3 is made up of 15 amino acids. Germline V lookup: CDR1 MNHNS, CDR2 SASEGT. In nucleotides, the CDR3 is TGTGCCAGCAGCCTGCTAGCGGGGGACACAGATACGCAGTATTTT. Encoded protein: CASSLLAGDTDTQYF.

This chain connects TRBV9 to TRBJ1-5, with unresolved D. This CDR3 region has 14 residues. Germline CDR1 reads SGDLS; CDR2 reads YYNGEE. Trimming took 7 bases from V and 1 from J, leaving 12 bases between them. The CDR3 spells CASSRTGSNQPQHF. CDR3 bases: TGTGCCAGCTCACGGACGGGAAGCAATCAGCCCCAGCATTTT.

The genes are TRBV15 and TRBJ1-1; no reliable D call. Germline V lookup: CDR1 LNHNV, CDR2 YYDKDF (reference sequence). The CDR3 totals 16 residues. With 7 bases removed from V and 0 bases from J, the gap between germline ends came to 18 bases. CDR3 coding DNA: TGTGCCACCAACAACCCCCCCGTAGGCATGAACACTGAAGCTTTCTTT. Translated, it gives CATNNPPVGMNTEAFF.

V is TRBV19 and J is TRBJ2-1, with 9 bases matching TRBD2. V lost 6 bases to trimming and J lost 6 bases; unmatched junction nucleotides: 9. Germline loops: CDR1 LNHDA, CDR2 SQIVND (reference sequence). The CDR3 has 15 residues. CDR3 DNA: TGTGCCAGTAGCCTCCCGGGACTAGCCATCAATGAGCAGTTCTTC. Translation gives CASSLPGLAINEQFF.

This sequence joins TRBV5-4 and TRBJ2-1; possible D gene TRBD1, 6 bases. Germline-derived CDR1 and CDR2 are SGHNT and YYREEE (reference sequence). V was clipped by 0 bases and J by 4 bases, with 8 bases between them. The CDR3 extends over 14 amino acids. Here the CDR3 DNA reads TGTGCCAGCAGCTTGGAGGGGACATACAATGAGCAGTTCTTC. Translated, it gives CASSLEGTYNEQFF. Full variable domain (outside the CDR3, taken from reference TRBV5-4 and TRBJ2-1): ETGVTQSPTHLIKTRGQQVTLRCSSQSGHNTVSWYQQALGQGPQFIFQYYREEENGRGNFPPRFSGLQFPNYSSELNVNALELDDSALYLCASSLEGTYNEQFFGPGTRLTVL.

V gene TRBV29-1 combines with J gene TRBJ2-5, with D possibly matching TRBD2 (5 bases). Looked up from germline, CDR1 is SQVTM and CDR2 is ANQGSEA. The length of the CDR3 is 13 residues. V was cut by 5 bases and J by 2 bases, with 12 bases left in between. The CDR3 DNA reads as TGCAGCGTTCTAGCATCGGGACAAGAGACCCAGTACTTC. This codes for CSVLASGQETQYF.

As to this clone: The sample holds other DNA sequences that translate to the same CDR3. The chain combines TRBV29-1 with TRBJ1-5, with D possibly matching TRBD1 (5 bases). Per germline, CDR1 SQVTM and CDR2 ANQGSEA. The germline V and J ends were trimmed by 4 bases and 3 bases, with 10 bases remaining between them. The CDR3 is made up of 13 amino acids. CDR3 sequence: CSVVGTSNQPQHF. The CDR3 DNA reads as TGCAGCGTTGTGGGGACCTCCAATCAGCCCCAGCATTTT.

As for this clone: The sample holds other DNA sequences that translate to the same CDR3. This chain connects TRBV9 to TRBJ2-7; 10 bases are a match to TRBD2. CDR3 length: 14 amino acids. J gave up 3 bases and V 0 bases, and 0 bases lay outside the gene matches. In germline, CDR1 is SGDLS, CDR2 YYNGEE. The DNA for the CDR3 is TGTGCCAGCAGCGTAGGACTAGCGGGCTACGAGCAGTACTTC. It translates to CASSVGLAGYEQYF.

This chain uses TRBV5-1 with TRBJ2-1; 8 nucleotides align to TRBD2. V dropped 0 bases and J dropped 3; count of bases not matched to a gene: 2. This CDR3 has 15 amino acids. Germline V lookup: CDR1 SGHRS, CDR2 YFSETQ. This CDR3 reads CASSLGSGSYNEQFF. CDR3 sequence (DNA): TGCGCCAGCAGCTTGGGGAGCGGGAGCTACAATGAGCAGTTCTTC.

V usage is TRBV7-3 and J usage is TRBJ2-3; D remains ambiguous. CDR3 length: 13 amino acids. The germline V and J ends were trimmed by 3 bases and 1 base, with 5 bases remaining between them. Germline loops: CDR1 SGHTA, CDR2 FQGTGA. The DNA for the CDR3 is TGTGCCAGCAGCTTCGTCCGCACAGATACGCAGTATTTT. Its translation: CASSFVRTDTQYF.

The genes are TRBV18 and TRBJ2-7; D assignment may be TRBD1 or TRBD2 (6 bases each). Trimming took 2 bases from V and 3 from J, leaving 14 bases between them. The CDR3 contains 15 residues. Germline V CDR1 and CDR2: KGHSH, LQKENI. CDR3 in DNA: TGTGCCAGCTCACCAAGGGGGGACGGATACTACGAGCAGTACTTC. As protein: CASSPRGDGYYEQYF.

The chain carries TRBV11-2 and TRBJ2-4; TRBD1 is a possible D gene (5 bases). CDR1 is SGHAT, CDR2 FQNNGV, per germline. This CDR3 has 15 residues. Deletions cut 2 bases from V and 8 bases from J, with 16 bases between. The CDR3 protein is CASSLSPAGADIQYF. CDR3 nucleotides: TGTGCCAGCAGCTTATCCCCGGCTGGGGCGGACATTCAGTACTTC.

This chain uses TRBV14 with TRBJ2-3, with D possibly called TRBD1 or TRBD2 (5 bases each). Germline assignment: CDR1 SGHDN and CDR2 FVKESK. The CDR3 has 16 amino acids. The germline V and J ends were trimmed by 0 bases and 0 bases, with 10 bases remaining between them. CDR3 bases: TGTGCCAGCAGCCAAGAGGGGGTCCTAAGCACAGATACGCAGTATTTT. This sequence encodes CASSQEGVLSTDTQYF. The variable domain in full, completed from reference TRBV14 and TRBJ2-3, reads EAGVTQFPSHSVIEKGQTVTLRCDPISGHDNLYWYRRVMGKEIKFLLHFVKESKQDESGMPNNRFLAERTGGTYSTLKVQPAELEDSGVYFCASSQEGVLSTDTQYFGPGTRLTVL.